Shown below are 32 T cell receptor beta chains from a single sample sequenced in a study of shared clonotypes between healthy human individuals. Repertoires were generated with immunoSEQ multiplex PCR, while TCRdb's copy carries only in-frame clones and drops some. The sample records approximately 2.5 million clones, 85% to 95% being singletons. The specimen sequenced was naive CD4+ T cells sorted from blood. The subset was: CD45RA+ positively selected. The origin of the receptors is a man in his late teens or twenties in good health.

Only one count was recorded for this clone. As DNA, the CDR3 is TGTGCCAGCAGCCCAGGAGGGACAGGGGTCTTCTACGAGCAGTACTTC. Protein sequence: CASSPGGTGVFYEQYF. This chain uses TRBV5-4 with TRBJ2-7, with TRBD1 matching over 10 bases. Trimming cost V 4 bases and J 3 bases; bases outside gene matches: 10. The V gene's germline CDR1 is SGHNT and CDR2 YYREEE (reference sequence). This CDR3 has 16 amino acids. Drawing the rest from reference TRBV5-4 and TRBJ2-7, the complete variable domain is ETGVTQSPTHLIKTRGQQVTLRCSSQSGHNTVSWYQQALGQGPQFIFQYYREEENGRGNFPPRFSGLQFPNYSSELNVNALELDDSALYLCASSPGGTGVFYEQYFGPGTRLTVT.

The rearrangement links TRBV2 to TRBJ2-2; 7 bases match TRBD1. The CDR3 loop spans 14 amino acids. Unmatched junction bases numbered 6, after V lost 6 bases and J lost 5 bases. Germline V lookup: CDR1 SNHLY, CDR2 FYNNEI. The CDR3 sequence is CASRGTALTGELFF. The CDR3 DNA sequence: TGTGCCAGCAGGGGGACAGCACTGACCGGGGAGCTGTTTTTT.

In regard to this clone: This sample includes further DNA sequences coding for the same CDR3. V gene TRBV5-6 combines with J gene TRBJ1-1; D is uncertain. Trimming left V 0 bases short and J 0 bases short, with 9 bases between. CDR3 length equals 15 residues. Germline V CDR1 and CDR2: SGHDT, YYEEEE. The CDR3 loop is CASSLGQVMNTEAFF. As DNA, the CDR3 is TGTGCCAGCAGCTTGGGCCAGGTGATGAACACTGAAGCTTTCTTT.

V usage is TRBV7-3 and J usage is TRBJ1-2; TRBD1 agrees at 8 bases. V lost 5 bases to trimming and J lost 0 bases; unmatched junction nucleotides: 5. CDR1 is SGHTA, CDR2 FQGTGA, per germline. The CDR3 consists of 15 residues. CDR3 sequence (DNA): TGTGCCAGCAGCCCGGGGACAGGAGCTAACTATGGCTACACCTTC. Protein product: CASSPGTGANYGYTF.

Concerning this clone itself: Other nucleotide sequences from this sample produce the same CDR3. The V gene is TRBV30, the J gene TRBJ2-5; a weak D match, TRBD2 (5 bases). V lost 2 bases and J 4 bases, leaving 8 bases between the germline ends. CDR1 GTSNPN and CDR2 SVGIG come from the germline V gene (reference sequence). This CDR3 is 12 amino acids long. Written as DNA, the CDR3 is TGTGCCTGGAGTTTAGGGAGAGAGACCCAGTACTTC. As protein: CAWSLGRETQYF.

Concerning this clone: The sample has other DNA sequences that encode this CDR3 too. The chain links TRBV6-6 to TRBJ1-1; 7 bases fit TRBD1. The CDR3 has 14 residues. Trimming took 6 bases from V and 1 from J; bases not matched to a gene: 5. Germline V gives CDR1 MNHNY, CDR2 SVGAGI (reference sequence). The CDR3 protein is CASRPQGTNTEAFF. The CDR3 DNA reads TGTGCCAGCAGACCACAGGGGACGAACACTGAAGCTTTCTTT.

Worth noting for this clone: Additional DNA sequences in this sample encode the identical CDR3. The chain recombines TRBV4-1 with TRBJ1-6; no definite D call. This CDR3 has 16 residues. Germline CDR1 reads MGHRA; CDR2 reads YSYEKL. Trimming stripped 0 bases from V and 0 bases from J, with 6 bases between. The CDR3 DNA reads TGCGCCAGCAGCCAAGAAGTCAGCTCCTATAATTCACCCCTCCACTTT. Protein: CASSQEVSSYNSPLHF.

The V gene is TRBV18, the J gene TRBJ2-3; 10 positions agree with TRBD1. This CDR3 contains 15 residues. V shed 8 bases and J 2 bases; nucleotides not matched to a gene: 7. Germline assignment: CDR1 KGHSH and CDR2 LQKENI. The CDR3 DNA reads TGTGCCAGCACGGCCGGGACAGGGGCCACAGATACGCAGTATTTT. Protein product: CASTAGTGATDTQYF. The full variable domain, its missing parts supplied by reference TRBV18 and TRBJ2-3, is NAGVMQNPRHLVRRRGQEARLRCSPMKGHSHVYWYRQLPEEGLKFMVYLQKENIIDESGMPKERFSAEFPKEGPSILRIQQVVRGDSAAYFCASTAGTGATDTQYFGPGTRLTVL.

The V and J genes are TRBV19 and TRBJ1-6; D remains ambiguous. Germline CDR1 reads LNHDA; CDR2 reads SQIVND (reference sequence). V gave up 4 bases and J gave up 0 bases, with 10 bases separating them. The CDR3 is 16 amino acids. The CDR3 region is CASSTVRSSYNSPLHF. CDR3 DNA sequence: TGTGCCAGTAGTACGGTGCGAAGCTCCTATAATTCACCCCTCCACTTT.

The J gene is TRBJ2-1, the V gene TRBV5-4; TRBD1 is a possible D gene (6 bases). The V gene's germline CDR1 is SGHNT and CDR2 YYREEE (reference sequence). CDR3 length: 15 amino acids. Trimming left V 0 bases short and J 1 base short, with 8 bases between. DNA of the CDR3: TGTGCCAGCAGCTTGGTGGGACAATCCTACAATGAGCAGTTCTTC. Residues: CASSLVGQSYNEQFF.

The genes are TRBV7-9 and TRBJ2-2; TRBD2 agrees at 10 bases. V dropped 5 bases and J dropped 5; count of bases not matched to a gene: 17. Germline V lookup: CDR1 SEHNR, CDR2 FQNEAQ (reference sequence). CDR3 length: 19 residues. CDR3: CASSPSKLAGPRRTGELFF. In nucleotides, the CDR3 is TGTGCCAGCAGCCCCTCGAAACTAGCGGGACCGAGGCGAACCGGGGAGCTGTTTTTT.

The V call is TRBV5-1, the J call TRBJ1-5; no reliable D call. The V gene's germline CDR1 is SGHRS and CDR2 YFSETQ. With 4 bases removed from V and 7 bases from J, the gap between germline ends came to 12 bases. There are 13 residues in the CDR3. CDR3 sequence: CASSPFVGQPQHF. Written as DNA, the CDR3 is TGCGCCAGCAGCCCGTTCGTGGGGCAGCCCCAGCATTTT.

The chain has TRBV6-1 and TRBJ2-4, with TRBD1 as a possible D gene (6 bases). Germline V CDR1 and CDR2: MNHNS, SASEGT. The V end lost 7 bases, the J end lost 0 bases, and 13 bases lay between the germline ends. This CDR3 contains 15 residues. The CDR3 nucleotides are TGTGCCAGCAAATCAGGACAGATAGCCAAAAACATTCAGTACTTC. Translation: CASKSGQIAKNIQYF.

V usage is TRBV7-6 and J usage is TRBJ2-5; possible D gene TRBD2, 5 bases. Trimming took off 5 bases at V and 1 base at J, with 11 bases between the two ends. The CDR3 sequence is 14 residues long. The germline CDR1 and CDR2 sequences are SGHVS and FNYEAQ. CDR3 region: CASSRRTVQETQYF. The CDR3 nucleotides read TGTGCCAGCAGCCGACGGACTGTCCAAGAGACCCAGTACTTC.

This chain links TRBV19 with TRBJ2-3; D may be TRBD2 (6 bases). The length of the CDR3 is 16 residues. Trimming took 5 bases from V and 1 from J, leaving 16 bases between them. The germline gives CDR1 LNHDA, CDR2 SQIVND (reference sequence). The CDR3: CASSVSWGGGTDTQYF. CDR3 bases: TGTGCCAGTAGTGTTAGCTGGGGAGGCGGCACAGATACGCAGTATTTT. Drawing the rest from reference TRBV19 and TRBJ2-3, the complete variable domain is DGGITQSPKYLFRKEGQNVTLSCEQNLNHDAMYWYRQDPGQGLRLIYYSQIVNDFQKGDIAEGYSVSREKKESFPLTVTSAQKNPTAFYLCASSVSWGGGTDTQYFGPGTRLTVL.

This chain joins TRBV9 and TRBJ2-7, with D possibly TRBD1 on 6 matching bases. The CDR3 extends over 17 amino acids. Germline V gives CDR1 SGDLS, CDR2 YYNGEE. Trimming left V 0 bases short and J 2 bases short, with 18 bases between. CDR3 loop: CASSVEAGEKGAYEQYF. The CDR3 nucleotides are TGTGCCAGCAGCGTAGAGGCAGGGGAGAAGGGGGCCTACGAGCAGTACTTC.

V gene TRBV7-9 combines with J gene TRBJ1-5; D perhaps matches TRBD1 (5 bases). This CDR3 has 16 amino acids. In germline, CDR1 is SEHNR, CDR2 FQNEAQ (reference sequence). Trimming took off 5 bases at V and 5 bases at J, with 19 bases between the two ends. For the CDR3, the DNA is TGTGCCAGCAGCCCGGGGGGACTTAACCTTTATCAGCCCCAGCATTTT. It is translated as CASSPGGLNLYQPQHF.

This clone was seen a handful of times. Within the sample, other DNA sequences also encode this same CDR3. CDR3 sequence: CASSPPDRNTEAFF. The CDR3 region has the DNA TGTGCCAGCAGTCCGCCGGACAGGAACACTGAAGCTTTCTTT. J is TRBJ1-1 and V is TRBV28; TRBD1 might be the D (6 bases). CDR3 length: 14 residues. Deletions cut 5 bases from V and 1 base from J, with 11 bases between. From germline, CDR1 is MDHEN and CDR2 SYDVKM.

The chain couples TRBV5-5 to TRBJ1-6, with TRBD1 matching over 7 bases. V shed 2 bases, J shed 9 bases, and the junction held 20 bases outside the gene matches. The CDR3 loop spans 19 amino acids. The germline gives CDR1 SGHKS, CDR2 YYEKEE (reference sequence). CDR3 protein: CASSLFGTGTAYISSPLHF. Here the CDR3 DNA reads TGTGCCAGCAGCTTATTCGGTACCGGGACAGCCTATATAAGTTCACCCCTCCACTTT.

CDR3 loop: CASTPGSNTGELFF. The CDR3 DNA is TGTGCCAGCACCCCCGGCAGTAACACCGGGGAGCTGTTTTTT. The chain links TRBV7-9 to TRBJ2-2, with D hard to call. Germline V lookup: CDR1 SEHNR, CDR2 FQNEAQ (reference sequence). This CDR3 spans 14 amino acids. The germline V and J ends were trimmed by 7 bases and 2 bases, with 11 bases remaining between them.

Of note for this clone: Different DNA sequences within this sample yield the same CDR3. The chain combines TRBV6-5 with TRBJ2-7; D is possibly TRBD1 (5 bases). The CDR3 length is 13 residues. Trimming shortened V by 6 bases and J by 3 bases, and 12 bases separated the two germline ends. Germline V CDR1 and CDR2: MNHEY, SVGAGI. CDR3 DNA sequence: TGTGCCAGCAGCCTTGGACATCTCTACGAGCAGTACTTC. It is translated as CASSLGHLYEQYF.

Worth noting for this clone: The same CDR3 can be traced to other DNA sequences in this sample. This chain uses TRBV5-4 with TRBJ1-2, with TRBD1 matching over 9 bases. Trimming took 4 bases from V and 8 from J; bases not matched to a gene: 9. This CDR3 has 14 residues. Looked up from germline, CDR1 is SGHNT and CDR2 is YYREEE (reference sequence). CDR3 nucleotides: TGTGCCAGCAGCCTAGGACAGGGGACTTACGGCTACACCTTC. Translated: CASSLGQGTYGYTF.

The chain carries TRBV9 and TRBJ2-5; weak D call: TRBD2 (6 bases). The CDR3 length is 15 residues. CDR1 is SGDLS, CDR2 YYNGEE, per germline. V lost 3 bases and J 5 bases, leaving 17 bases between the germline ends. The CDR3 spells CASSANLDYLETQYF. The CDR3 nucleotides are TGTGCCAGCAGCGCTAACCTGGACTACCTGGAGACCCAGTACTTC.

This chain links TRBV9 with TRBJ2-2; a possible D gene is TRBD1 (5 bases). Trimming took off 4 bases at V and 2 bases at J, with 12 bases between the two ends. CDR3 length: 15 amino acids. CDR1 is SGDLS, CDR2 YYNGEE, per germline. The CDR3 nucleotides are TGTGCCAGCAGCTCCGCCGGACACAACACCGGGGAGCTGTTTTTT. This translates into CASSSAGHNTGELFF. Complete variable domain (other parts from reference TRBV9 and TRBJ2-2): DSGVTQTPKHLITATGQRVTLRCSPRSGDLSVYWYQQSLDQGLQFLIQYYNGEERAKGNILERFSAQQFPDLHSELNLSSLELGDSALYFCASSSAGHNTGELFFGEGSRLTVL.

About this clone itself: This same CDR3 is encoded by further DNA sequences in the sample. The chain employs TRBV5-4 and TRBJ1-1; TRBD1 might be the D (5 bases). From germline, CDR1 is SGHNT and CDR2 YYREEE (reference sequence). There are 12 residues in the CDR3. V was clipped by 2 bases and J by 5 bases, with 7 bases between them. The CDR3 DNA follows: TGTGCCAGCAGCTTCACAGGAACTGAAGCTTTCTTT. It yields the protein CASSFTGTEAFF.

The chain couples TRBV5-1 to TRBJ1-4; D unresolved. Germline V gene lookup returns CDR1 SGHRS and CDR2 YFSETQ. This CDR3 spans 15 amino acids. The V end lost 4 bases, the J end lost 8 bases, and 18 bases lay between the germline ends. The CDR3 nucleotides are TGCGCCAGCAGCACTGGTGTCGGCAAAGGGGAAAAACTGTTTTTT. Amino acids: CASSTGVGKGEKLFF.

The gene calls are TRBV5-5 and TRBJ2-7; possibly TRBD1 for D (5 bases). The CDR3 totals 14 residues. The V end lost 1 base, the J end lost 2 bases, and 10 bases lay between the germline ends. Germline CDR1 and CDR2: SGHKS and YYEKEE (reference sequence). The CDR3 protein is CASSLQVGAYEQYF. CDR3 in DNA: TGTGCCAGCAGCTTGCAGGTAGGGGCCTACGAGCAGTACTTC.

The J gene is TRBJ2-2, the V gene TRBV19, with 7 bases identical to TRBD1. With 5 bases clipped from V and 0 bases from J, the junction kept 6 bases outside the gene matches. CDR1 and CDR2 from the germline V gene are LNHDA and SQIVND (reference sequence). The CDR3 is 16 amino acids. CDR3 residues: CASSARDRANTGELFF. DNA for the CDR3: TGTGCCAGTAGTGCCCGGGACAGAGCGAACACCGGGGAGCTGTTTTTT. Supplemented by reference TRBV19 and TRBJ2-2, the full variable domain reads DGGITQSPKYLFRKEGQNVTLSCEQNLNHDAMYWYRQDPGQGLRLIYYSQIVNDFQKGDIAEGYSVSREKKESFPLTVTSAQKNPTAFYLCASSARDRANTGELFFGEGSRLTVL.

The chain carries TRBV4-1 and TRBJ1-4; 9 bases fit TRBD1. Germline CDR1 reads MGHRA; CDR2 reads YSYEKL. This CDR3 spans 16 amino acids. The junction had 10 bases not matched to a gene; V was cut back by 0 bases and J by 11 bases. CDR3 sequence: CASSQEGGQGVGKLFF. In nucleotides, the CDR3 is TGCGCCAGCAGCCAAGAGGGGGGACAGGGAGTGGGGAAACTGTTTTTT.

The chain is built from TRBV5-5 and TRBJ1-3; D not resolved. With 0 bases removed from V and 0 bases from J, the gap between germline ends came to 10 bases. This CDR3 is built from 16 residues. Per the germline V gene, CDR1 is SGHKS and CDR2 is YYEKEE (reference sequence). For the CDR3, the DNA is TGTGCCAGCAGCTTGGTACTGATGAGCTCTGGAAACACCATATATTTT. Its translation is CASSLVLMSSGNTIYF.

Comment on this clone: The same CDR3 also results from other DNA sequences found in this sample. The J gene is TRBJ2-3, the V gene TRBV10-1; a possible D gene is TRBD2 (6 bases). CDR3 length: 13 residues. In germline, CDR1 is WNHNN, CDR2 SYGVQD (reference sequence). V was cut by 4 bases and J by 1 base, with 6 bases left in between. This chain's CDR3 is CASSAGGTDTQYF. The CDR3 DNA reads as TGCGCCAGCAGTGCGGGGGGCACAGATACGCAGTATTTT.

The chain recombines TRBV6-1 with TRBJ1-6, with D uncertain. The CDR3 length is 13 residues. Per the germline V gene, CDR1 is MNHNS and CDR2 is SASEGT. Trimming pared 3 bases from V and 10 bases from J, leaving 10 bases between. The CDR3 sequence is CASSEGGGSPLHF. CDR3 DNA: TGTGCCAGCAGTGAGGGCGGAGGGTCACCCCTCCACTTT.